The entry below describes one TCR beta chain. Its target is unknown. This CDR3 contains 15 residues. V lost 8 bases, J lost 6 bases, and 21 bases lay in between. The data belong to a study of post-analysis software for immune sequencing data. Turning to the study itself: Relapsing-remitting, secondary progressive and progressive-relapsing multiple sclerosis were all included among the disease courses.

Sequencing libraries made from TCR beta cDNA carried unique molecular identifiers. MiXCR, applied by TCRdb to the PCR reads, yields one record per CDR3 protein. In the table there are approximately 690,000 distinct CDR3 sequences, 59% of which are singletons. Study-wide results and limits: Versus controls, multiple sclerosis patients showed significantly lower diversity (normalized Chao1). TRBV5-6, TRBV5-1 and TRBV20-1 belonged to a set of five TRBV segments that were more frequent in patients than controls. Batch-mates among the samples co-clustered strongly by F measure.

Sequenced material: blood. The chain recombines TRBV12-3 or TRBV12-4 with TRBJ2-3, with D maybe TRBD1 (7 bases). This TCR was recovered from a girl under 10 years old with multiple sclerosis. In DNA, the CDR3 is TGTGCCAGCGGAGGGGGCTGGGAGGTTTTCGATACGCAGTATTTT. As protein: CASGGGWEVFDTQYF.